This T cell receptor beta chain was identified during a study of blood T cell repertoires in COVID-19. Study at large: Collection of acute and convalescent COVID-19 samples took place in the United States, Italy and Spain. PBMCs, B-cell-depleted T cells, or T cells were the source of the cDNA or gDNA that made up the material.

This CDR3 has 16 amino acids. Germline lookup yields CDR1 SGHRS and CDR2 YFSETQ. V trimming: 2 bases; J trimming: 6 bases; junction bases outside the gene matches: 11. Study processing details: Scientists estimated how many nucleated cells there were by amplifying reference gene primers. Method: immunoSEQ multiplex PCR; TCRdb's copy keeps in-frame clones and lacks some. V and J calls and clone size are as listed in that table; D and trimming were resolved from the DNA. The sample holds 55,000 to 75,000 clones, around four fifths seen once. The sequence came from a human donor in a cohort sampled during active COVID-19. This chain links TRBV5-1 with TRBJ2-7; 10 bases line up with TRBD1. Sequenced input: peripheral blood. CDR3 region: CASSLNPGQGNGEQYF. DNA of the CDR3: TGCGCCAGCAGCTTAAACCCGGGACAGGGGAACGGCGAGCAGTACTTC.